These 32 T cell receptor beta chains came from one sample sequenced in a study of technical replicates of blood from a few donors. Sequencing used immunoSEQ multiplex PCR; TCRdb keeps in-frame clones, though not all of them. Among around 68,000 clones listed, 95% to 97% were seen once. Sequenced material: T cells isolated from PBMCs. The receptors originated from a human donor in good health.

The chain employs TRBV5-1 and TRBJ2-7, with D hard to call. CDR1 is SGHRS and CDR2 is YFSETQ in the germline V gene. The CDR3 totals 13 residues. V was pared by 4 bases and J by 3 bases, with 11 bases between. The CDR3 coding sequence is TGCGCCAGCAGCGTCGGGTCTAACTACGAGCAGTACTTC. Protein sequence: CASSVGSNYEQYF.

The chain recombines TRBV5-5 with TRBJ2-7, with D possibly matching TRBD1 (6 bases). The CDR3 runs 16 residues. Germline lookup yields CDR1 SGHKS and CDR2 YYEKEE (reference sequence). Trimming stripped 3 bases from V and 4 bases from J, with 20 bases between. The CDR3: CASSSSLGADIYEQYF. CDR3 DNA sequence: TGTGCCAGCAGCTCCTCGCTGGGGGCGGATATTTACGAGCAGTACTTC.

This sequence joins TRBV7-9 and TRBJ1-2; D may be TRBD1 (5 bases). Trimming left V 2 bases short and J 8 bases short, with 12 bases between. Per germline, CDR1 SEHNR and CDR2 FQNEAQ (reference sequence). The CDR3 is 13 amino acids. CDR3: CASSLPTGGGYTF. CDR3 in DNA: TGTGCCAGCAGCTTACCAACAGGAGGGGGCTACACCTTC.

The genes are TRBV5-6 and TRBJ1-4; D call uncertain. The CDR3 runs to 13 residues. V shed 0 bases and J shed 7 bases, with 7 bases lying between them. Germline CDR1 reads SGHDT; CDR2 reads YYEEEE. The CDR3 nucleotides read TGTGCCAGCAGCTTGGTAGGGAGTGAAAAACTGTTTTTT. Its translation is CASSLVGSEKLFF.

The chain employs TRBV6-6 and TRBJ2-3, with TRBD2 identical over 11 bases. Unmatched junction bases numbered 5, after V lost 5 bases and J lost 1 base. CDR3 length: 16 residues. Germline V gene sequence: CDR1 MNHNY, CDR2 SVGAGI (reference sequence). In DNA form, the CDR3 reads TGTGCCAGCAGTCCCCTACTAGCGGGGGGCACAGATACGCAGTATTTT. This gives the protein CASSPLLAGGTDTQYF.

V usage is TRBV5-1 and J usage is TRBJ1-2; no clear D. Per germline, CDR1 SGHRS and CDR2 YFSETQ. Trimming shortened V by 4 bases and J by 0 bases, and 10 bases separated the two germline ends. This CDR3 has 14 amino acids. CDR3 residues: CASSPGGANYGYTF. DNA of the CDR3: TGCGCCAGCAGCCCCGGAGGTGCTAACTATGGCTACACCTTC.

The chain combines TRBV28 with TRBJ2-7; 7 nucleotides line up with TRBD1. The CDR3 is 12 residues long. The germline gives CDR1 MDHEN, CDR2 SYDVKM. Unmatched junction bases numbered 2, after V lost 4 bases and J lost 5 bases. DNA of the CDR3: TGTGCCAGCAGTTCCGGGACAGACGAGCAGTACTTC. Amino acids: CASSSGTDEQYF.

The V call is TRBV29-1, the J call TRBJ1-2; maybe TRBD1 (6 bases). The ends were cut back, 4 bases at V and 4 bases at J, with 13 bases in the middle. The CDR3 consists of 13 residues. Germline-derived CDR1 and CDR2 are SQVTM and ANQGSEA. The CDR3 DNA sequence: TGCAGCGTTGTGTTGACAGGCAGCTATGGCTACACCTTC. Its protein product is CSVVLTGSYGYTF.

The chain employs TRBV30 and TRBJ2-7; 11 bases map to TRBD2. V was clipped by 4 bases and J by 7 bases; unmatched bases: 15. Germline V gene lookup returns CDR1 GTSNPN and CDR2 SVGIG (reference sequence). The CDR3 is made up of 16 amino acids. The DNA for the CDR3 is TGTGCCTGGAACCCTATGCCGGGACTAGCGGATGGGGAGCAGTACTTC. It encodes CAWNPMPGLADGEQYF. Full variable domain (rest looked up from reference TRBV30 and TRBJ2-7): SQTIHQWPATLVQPVGSPLSLECTVEGTSNPNLYWYRQAAGRGLQLLFYSVGIGQISSEVPQNLSASRPQDRQFILSSKKLLLSDSGFYLCAWNPMPGLADGEQYFGPGTRLTVT.

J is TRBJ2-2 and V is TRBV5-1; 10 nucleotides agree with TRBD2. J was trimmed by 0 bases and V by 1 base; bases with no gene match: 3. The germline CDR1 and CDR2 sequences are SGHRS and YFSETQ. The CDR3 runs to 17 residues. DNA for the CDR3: TGCGCCAGCAGCTTGATTAGCGGGAGGACGAACACCGGGGAGCTGTTTTTT. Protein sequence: CASSLISGRTNTGELFF.

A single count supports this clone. The CDR3 spells CASSLAGGLNTEAFF. The CDR3 DNA follows: TGTGCCAGCAGCTTAGCGGGGGGGTTGAACACTGAAGCTTTCTTT. J is TRBJ1-1 and V is TRBV7-2; D might be TRBD1 (5 bases). The CDR3 contains 15 residues. Germline V gives CDR1 SGHTA, CDR2 FQGNSA. The V end lost 0 bases, the J end lost 0 bases, and 8 bases lay between the germline ends.

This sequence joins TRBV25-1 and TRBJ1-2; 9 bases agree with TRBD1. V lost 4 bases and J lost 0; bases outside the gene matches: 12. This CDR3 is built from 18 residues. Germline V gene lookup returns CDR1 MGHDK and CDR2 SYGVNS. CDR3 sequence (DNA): TGTGCCAGCAGTGGTCCGGGACAGGGTAAAGGAGCTAACTATGGCTACACCTTC. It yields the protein CASSGPGQGKGANYGYTF.

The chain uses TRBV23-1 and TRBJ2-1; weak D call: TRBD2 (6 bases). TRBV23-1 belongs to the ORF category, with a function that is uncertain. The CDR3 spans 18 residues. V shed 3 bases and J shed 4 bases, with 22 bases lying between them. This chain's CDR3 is CASSHASYREKHYNEQFF. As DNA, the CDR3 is TGCGCCAGCAGTCACGCCTCTTACCGGGAGAAGCATTACAATGAGCAGTTCTTC.

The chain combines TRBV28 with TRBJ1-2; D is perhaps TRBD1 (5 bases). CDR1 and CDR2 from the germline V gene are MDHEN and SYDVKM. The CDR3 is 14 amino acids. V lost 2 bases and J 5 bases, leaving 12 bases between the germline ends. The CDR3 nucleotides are TGTGCCAGCAGTTTAGGCAGGGATAATTATGGCTACACCTTC. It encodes CASSLGRDNYGYTF.

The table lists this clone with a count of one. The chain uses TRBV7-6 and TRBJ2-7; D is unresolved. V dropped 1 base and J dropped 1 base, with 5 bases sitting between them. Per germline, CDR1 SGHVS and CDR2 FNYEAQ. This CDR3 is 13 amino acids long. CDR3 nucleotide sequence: TGTGCCAGCAGCTTAGACTGGTCCTACGAGCAGTACTTC. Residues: CASSLDWSYEQYF.

This chain's CDR3 is CASRGQVLTDTQYF. CDR3 bases: TGTGCCAGCAGGGGACAGGTCCTCACAGATACGCAGTATTTT. The chain is built from TRBV6-5 and TRBJ2-3, with TRBD1 identical over 8 bases. The V gene's germline CDR1 is MNHEY and CDR2 SVGAGI. J lost 2 bases, V lost 6 bases, and 4 bases had no gene match. The CDR3 sequence is 14 residues long.

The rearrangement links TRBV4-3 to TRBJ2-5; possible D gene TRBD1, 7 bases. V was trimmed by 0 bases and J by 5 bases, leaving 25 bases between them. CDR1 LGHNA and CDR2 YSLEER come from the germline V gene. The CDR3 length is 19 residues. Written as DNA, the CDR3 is TGCGCCAGCAGCCAAGATCTATGGGCTGACAGGGAGGCCCCGGAGACCCAGTACTTC. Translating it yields CASSQDLWADREAPETQYF.

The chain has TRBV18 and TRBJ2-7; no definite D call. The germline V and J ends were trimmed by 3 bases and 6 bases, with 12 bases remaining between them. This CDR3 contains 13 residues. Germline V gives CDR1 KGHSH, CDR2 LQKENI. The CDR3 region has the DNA TGTGCCAGCTCACCCTCGGCAGGTTCCGAGCAGTACTTC. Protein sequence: CASSPSAGSEQYF.

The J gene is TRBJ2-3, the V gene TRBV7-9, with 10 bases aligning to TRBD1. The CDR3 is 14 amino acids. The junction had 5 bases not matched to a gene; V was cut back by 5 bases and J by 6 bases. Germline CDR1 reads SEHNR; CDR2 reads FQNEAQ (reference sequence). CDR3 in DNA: TGTGCCAGCAGCGAGGACAGGGGGTCGGATACGCAGTATTTT. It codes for CASSEDRGSDTQYF.

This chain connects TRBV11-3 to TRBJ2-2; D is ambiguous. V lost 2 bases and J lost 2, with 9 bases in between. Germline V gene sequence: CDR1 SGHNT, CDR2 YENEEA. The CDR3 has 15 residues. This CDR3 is CASSLTSSNTGELFF. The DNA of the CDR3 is TGTGCCAGCAGCTTAACATCCTCCAACACCGGGGAGCTGTTTTTT.

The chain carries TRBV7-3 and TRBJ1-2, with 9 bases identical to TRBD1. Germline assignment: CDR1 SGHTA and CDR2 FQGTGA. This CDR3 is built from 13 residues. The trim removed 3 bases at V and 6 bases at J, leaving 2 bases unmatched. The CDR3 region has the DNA TGTGCCAGCAGCTTTGGGACAGGGCATGGCTACACCTTC. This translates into CASSFGTGHGYTF.

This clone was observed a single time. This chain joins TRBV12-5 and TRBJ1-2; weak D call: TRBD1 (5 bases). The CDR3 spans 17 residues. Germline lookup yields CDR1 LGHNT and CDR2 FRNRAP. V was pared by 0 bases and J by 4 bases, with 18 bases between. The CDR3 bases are TGTGCTAGTGGTTTGGTACCCCACAGGAGGGGCCTCTATGGCTACACCTTC. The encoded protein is CASGLVPHRRGLYGYTF.

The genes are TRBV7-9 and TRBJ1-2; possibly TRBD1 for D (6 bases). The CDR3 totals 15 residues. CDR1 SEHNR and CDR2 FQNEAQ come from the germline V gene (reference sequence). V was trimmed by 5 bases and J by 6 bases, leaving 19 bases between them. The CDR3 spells CASSTDSPGHHGYTF. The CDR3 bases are TGTGCCAGCAGCACTGACAGTCCGGGACATCATGGCTACACCTTC.

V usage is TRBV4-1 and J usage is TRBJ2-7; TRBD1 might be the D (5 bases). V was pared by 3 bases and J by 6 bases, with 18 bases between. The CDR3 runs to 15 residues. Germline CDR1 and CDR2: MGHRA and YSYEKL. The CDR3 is CASSQMGLIRSEQYF. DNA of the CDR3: TGCGCCAGCAGCCAGATGGGGCTAATCCGCTCCGAGCAGTACTTC.

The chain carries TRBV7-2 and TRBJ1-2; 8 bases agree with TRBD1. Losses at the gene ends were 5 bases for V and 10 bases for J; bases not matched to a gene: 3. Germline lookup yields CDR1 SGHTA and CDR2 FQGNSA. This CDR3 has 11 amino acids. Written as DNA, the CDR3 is TGTGCCAGCAGCGCAGGGGGCGCCTACACCTTC. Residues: CASSAGGAYTF.

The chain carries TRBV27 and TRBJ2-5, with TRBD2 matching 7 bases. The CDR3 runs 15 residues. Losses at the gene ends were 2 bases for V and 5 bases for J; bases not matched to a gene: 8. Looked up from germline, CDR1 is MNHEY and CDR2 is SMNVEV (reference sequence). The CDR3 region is CASSLSGARGETQYF. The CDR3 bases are TGTGCCAGCAGTTTAAGCGGGGCGAGGGGCGAGACCCAGTACTTC.

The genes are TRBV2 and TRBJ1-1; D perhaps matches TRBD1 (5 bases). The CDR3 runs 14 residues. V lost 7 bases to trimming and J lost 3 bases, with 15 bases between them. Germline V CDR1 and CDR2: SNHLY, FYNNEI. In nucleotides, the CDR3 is TGTGCCAGCACCGGACAAATAGGCTACACTGAAGCTTTCTTT. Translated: CASTGQIGYTEAFF.

The CDR3 loop is CASSFTGTDYGYTF. The CDR3 DNA reads as TGTGCCAGCAGTTTTACCGGGACAGACTATGGCTACACCTTC. The rearrangement joins TRBV7-2 to TRBJ1-2, with TRBD1 matching over 7 bases. The CDR3 contains 14 residues. V shed 6 bases, J shed 3 bases, and the junction held 7 bases outside the gene matches. In germline, CDR1 is SGHTA, CDR2 FQGNSA.

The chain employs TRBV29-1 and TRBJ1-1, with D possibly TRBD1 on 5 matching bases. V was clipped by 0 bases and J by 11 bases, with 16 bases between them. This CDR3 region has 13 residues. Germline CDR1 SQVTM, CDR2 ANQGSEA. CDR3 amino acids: CSVEEVQGTWAFF. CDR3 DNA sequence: TGCAGCGTTGAAGAGGTGCAGGGTACTTGGGCTTTCTTT.

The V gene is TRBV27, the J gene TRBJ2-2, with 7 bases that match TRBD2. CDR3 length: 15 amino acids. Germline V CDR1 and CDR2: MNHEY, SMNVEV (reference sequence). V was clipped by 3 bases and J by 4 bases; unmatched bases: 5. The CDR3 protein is CASSLNSGTTGELFF. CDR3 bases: TGTGCCAGCAGTTTGAACAGCGGGACCACCGGGGAGCTGTTTTTT.

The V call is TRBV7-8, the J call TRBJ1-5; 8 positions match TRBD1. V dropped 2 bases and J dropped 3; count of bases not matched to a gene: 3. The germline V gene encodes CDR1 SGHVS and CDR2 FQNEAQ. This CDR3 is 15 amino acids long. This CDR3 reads CASSLRTGINQPQHF. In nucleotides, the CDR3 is TGTGCCAGCAGCTTAAGGACAGGGATCAATCAGCCCCAGCATTTT.

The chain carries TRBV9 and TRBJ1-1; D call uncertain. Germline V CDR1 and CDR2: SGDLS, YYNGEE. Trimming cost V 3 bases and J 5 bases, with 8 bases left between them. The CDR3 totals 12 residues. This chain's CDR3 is CASSGAGTEAFF. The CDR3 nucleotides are TGTGCCAGCAGCGGGGCCGGAACTGAAGCTTTCTTT.